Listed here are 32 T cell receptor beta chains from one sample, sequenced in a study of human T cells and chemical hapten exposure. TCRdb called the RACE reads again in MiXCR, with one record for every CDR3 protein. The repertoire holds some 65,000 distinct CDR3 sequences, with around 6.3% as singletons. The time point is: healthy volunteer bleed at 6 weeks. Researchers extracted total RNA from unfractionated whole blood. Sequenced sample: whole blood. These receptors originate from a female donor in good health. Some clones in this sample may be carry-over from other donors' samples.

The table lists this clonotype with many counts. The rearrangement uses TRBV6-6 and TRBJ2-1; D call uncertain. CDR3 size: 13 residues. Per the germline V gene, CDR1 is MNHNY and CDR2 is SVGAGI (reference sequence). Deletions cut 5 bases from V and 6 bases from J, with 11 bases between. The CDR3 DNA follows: TGTGCCAGCAGTCCGCACCGAGGCAATGAGCAGTTCTTC. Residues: CASSPHRGNEQFF.

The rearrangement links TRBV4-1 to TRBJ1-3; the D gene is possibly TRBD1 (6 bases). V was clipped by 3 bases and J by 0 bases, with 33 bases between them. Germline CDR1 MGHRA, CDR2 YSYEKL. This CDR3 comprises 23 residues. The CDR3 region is CASSHSTGIQALRGTSSGNTIYF. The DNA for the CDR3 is TGCGCCAGCAGCCATTCTACAGGGATACAAGCTCTCCGAGGAACAAGCTCTGGAAACACCATATATTTT.

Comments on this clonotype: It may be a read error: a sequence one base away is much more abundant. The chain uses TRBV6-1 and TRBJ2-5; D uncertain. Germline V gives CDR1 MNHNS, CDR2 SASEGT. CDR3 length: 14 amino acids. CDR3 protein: CTSSEYSFPETQYF. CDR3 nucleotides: TGTACCAGCAGTGAATACAGTTTCCCAGAGACCCAGTACTTC.

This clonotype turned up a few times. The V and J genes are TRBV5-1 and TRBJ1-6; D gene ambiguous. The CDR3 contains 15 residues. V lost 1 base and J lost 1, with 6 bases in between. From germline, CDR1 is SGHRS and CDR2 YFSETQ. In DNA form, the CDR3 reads TGCGCCAGCAGCTTGTCCGGGTCCTATAATTCACCCCTCCACTTT. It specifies CASSLSGSYNSPLHF. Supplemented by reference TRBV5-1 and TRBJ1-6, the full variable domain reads KAGVTQTPRYLIKTRGQQVTLSCSPISGHRSVSWYQQTPGQGLQFLFEYFSETQRNKGNFPGRFSGRQFSNSRSEMNVSTLELGDSALYLCASSLSGSYNSPLHFGNGTRLTVT.

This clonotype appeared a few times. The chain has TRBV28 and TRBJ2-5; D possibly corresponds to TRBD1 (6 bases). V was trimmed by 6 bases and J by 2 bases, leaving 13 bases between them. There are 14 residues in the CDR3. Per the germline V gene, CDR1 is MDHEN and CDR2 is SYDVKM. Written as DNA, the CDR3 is TGTGCCAGCAGCCCGACAGGCTGGCAAGAGACCCAGTACTTC. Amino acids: CASSPTGWQETQYF. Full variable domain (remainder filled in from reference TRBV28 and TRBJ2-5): DVKVTQSSRYLVKRTGEKVFLECVQDMDHENMFWYRQDPGLGLRLIYFSYDVKMKEKGDIPEGYSVSREKKERFSLILESASTNQTSMYLCASSPTGWQETQYFGPGTRLLVL.

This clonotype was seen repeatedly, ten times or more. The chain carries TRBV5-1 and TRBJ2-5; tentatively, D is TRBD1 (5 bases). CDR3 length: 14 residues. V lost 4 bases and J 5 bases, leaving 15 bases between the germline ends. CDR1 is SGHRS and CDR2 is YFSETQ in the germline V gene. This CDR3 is CASSPSTATETQYF. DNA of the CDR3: TGCGCCAGCAGCCCCTCGACAGCCACGGAGACCCAGTACTTC.

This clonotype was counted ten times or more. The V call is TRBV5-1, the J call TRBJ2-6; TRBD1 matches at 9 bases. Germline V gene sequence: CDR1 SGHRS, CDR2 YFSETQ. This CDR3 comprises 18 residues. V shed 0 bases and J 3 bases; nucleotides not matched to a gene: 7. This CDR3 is CASSLVGTGFSGANVLTF. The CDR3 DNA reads TGCGCCAGCAGCTTGGTCGGGACAGGGTTTAGTGGGGCCAACGTCCTGACTTTC.

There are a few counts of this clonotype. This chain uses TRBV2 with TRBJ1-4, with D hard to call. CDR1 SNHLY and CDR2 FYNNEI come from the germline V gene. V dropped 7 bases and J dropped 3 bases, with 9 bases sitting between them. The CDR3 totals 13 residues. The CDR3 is CASNGEANEKLFF. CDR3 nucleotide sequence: TGTGCCAGCAACGGGGAGGCTAATGAAAAACTGTTTTTT.

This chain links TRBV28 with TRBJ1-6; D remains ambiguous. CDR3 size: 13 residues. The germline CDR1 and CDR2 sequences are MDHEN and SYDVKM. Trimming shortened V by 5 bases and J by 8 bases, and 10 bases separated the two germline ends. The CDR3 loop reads CASSPWTDSPLHF. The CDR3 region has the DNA TGTGCCAGCAGTCCCTGGACGGATTCACCCCTCCACTTT.

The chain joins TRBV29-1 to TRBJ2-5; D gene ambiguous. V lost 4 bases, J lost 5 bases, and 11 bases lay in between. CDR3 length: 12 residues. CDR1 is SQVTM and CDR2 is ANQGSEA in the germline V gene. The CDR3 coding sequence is TGCAGCGTTGGTGGGGTTGGGGAGACCCAGTACTTC. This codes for CSVGGVGETQYF.

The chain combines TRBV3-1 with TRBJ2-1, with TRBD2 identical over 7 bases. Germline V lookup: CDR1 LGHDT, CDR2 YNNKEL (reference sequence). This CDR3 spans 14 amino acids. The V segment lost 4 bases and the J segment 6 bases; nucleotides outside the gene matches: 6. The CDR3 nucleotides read TGTGCCAGCAGCCGGGGGAGGGCCGGCAATGAGCAGTTCTTC. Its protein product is CASSRGRAGNEQFF.

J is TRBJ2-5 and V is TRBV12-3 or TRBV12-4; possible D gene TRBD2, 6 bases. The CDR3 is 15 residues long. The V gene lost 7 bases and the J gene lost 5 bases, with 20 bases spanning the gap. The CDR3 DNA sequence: TGTGCCAGCACTAAGGAGGGAAGGGTTTGCGAGACCCAGTACTTC. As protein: CASTKEGRVCETQYF.

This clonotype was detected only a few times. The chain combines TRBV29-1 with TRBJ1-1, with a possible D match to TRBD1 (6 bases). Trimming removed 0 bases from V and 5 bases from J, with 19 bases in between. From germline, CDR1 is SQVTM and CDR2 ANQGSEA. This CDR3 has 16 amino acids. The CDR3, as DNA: TGCAGCGTTGAAGATCCCCTAACAGGGCCTGGGACTGAAGCTTTCTTT. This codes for CSVEDPLTGPGTEAFF.

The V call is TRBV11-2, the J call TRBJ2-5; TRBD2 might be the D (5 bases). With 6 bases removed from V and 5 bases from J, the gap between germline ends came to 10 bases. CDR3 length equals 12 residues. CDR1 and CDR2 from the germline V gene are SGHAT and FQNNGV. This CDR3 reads CASRSGMETQYF. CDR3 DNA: TGTGCCAGCAGATCGGGAATGGAGACCCAGTACTTC.

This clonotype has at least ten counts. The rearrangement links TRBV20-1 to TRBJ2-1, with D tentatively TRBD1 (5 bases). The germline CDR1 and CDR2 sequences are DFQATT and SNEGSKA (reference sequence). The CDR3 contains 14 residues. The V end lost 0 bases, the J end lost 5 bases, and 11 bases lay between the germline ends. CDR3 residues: CSARDLRGNNEQFF. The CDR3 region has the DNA TGCAGTGCTAGAGATCTAAGGGGTAACAATGAGCAGTTCTTC.

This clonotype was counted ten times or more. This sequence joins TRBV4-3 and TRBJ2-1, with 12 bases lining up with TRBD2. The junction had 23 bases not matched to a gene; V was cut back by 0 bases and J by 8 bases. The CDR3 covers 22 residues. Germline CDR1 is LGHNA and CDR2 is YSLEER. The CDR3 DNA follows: TGCGCCAGCAGCCAAGAGTCGGCCGGCCTAGCGGGAGGGCCTTATACTCGCGATGAGCAGTTCTTC. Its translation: CASSQESAGLAGGPYTRDEQFF.

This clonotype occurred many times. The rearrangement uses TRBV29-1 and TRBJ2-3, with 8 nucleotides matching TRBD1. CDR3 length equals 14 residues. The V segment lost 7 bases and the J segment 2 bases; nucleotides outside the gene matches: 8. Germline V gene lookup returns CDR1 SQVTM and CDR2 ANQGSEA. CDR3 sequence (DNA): TGCAGCGCCAAAAACAGGGGGTTCACAGATACGCAGTATTTT. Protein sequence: CSAKNRGFTDTQYF.

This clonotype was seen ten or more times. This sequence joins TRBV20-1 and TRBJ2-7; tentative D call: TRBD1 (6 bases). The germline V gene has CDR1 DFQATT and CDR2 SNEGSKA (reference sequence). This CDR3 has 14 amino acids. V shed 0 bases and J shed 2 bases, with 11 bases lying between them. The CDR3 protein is CSARDQDRTYEQYF. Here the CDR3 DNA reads TGCAGTGCTAGAGATCAGGACAGAACCTACGAGCAGTACTTC.

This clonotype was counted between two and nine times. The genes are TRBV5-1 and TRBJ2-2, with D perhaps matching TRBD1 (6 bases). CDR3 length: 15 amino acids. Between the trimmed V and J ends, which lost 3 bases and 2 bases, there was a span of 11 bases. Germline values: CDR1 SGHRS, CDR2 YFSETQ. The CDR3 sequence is CASSYAGTNTGELFF. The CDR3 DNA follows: TGCGCCAGCAGCTACGCCGGGACAAACACCGGGGAGCTGTTTTTT.

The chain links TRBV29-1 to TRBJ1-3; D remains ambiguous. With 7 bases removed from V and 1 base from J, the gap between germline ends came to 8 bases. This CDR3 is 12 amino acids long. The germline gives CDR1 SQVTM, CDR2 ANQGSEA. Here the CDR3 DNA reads TGCAGCGGCCAATTTTCTGGAAACACCATATATTTT. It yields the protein CSGQFSGNTIYF.

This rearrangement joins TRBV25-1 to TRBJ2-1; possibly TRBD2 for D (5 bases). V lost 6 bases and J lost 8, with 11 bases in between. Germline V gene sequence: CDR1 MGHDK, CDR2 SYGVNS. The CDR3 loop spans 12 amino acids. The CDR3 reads CASRRGLDEQFF. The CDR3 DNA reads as TGTGCCAGCAGAAGAGGGCTGGATGAGCAGTTCTTC.

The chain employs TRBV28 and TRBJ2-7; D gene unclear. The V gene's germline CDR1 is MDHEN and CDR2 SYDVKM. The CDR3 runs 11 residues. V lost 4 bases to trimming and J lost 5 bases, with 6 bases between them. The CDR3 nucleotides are TGTGCCAGCAGTTCTGTCCACGAGCAGTACTTC. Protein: CASSSVHEQYF.

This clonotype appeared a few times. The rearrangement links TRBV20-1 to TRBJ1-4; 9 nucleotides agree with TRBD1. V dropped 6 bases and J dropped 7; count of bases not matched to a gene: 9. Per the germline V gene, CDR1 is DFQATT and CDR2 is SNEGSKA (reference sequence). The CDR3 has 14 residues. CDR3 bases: TGCAGTGCGAGTCCCGGGACAGGGAGTGAAAAACTGTTTTTT. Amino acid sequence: CSASPGTGSEKLFF.

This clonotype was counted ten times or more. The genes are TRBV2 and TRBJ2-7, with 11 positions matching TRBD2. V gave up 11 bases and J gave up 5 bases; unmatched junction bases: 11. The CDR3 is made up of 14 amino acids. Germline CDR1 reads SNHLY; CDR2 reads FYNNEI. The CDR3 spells CAGPGTSGSNEQYF. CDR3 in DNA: TGTGCCGGCCCAGGAACTAGCGGGAGCAACGAGCAGTACTTC.

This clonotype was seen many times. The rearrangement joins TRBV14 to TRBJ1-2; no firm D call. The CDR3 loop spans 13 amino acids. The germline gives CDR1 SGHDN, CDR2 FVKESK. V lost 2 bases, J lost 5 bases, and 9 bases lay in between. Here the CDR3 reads CASSQRETYGYTF. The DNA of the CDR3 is TGTGCCAGCAGCCAAAGAGAGACATATGGCTACACCTTC.

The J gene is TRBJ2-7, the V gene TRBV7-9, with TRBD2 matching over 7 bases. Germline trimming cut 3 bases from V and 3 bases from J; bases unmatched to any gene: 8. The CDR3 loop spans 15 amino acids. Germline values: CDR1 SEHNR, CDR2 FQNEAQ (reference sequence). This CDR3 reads CASSFGGRALYEQYF. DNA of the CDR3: TGTGCCAGCAGCTTCGGAGGGAGGGCCCTCTACGAGCAGTACTTC.

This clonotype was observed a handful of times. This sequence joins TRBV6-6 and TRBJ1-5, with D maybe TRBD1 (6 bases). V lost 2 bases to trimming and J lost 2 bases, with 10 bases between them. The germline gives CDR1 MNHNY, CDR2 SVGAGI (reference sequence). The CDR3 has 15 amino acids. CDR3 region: CASSYEKGGNQPQHF. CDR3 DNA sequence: TGTGCCAGCAGTTACGAAAAGGGGGGCAATCAGCCCCAGCATTTT.

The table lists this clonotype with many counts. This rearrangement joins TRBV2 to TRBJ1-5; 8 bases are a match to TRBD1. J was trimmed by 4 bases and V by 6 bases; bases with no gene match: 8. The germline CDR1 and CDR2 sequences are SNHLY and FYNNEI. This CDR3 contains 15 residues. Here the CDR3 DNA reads TGTGCCAGCAGCACAGATACAGGGGGGAATCAGCCCCAGCATTTT. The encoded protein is CASSTDTGGNQPQHF.

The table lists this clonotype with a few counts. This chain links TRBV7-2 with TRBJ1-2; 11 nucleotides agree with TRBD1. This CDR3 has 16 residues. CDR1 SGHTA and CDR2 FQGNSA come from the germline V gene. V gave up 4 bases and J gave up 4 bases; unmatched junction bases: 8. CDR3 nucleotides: TGTGCCAGCAGCTACTTCGGACAGGGGGCCAGCTATGGCTACACCTTC. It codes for CASSYFGQGASYGYTF.

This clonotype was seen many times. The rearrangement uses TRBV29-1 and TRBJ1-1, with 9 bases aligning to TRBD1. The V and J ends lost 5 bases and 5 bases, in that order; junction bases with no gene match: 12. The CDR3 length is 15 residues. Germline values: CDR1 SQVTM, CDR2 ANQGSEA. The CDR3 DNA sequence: TGCAGCGTTCATACAGGGGGCGCGTCCCTGACTGAAGCTTTCTTT. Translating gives CSVHTGGASLTEAFF.

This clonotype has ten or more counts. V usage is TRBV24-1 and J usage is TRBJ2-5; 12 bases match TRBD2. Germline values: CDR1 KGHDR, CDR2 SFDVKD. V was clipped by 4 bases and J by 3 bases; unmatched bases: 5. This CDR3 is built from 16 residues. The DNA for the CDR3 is TGTGCCACCAGTGACCCCGGACTAGCGGGAAAAGAGACCCAGTACTTC. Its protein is CATSDPGLAGKETQYF.

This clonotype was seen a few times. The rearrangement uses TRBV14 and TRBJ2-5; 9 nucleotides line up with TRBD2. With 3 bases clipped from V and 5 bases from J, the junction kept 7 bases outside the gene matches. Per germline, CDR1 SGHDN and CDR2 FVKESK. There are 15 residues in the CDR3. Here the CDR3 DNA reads TGTGCCAGCAGCCATTTTCTAGCGGGACGCGAGACCCAGTACTTC. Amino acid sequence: CASSHFLAGRETQYF.